The source of this T cell receptor beta chain is a study of T cells after posttransplantation cyclophosphamide. Measured with immunoSEQ multiplex PCR; TCRdb has only the in-frame clones, and not every one. The top ten hold around 1.2% of the sample, which has roughly 15,000 clones, approximately 73% seen once. Germline CDR1 and CDR2: SGHNT and YENEEA. J gave up 6 bases and V 3 bases, and 5 bases lay outside the gene matches. The CDR3 is made up of 14 amino acids. The study's findings and limits: After PTCy, TRB diversity resembled that of CNI/methotrexate controls.

This clone was counted once. Antigen specificity is unknown. The sequence came from a man aged 50-60 years. V usage is TRBV11-3 and J usage is TRBJ2-1; 7 bases align to TRBD2. The sample taken for sequencing was memory CD4+ T cells sorted from PBMCs. The CDR3 sequence: CASSFGGSFNEQFF. The CDR3 DNA reads as TGTGCCAGCAGCTTCGGCGGGAGTTTCAATGAGCAGTTCTTC.